Listed here are 26 T cell receptor beta chains from one sample, sequenced in a study of T cell repertoires in cytomegalovirus infection. TCRdb redid the calling of the reads with MiXCR, one entry per CDR3 protein. The sample yields about 920,000 distinct CDR3 sequences, roughly 31% seen once. Which antigens these TCRs recognize remains unknown. The specimen was cultured CD8+ T cells from PBMCs, collected from culture after CMV antigen stimulation. The receptors come from a human donor in good health (CMV status not recorded). Some clones in this sample may be carry-over from other donors' samples.

The chain carries TRBV19 and TRBJ1-1, with 9 bases identical to TRBD1. The germline V gene has CDR1 LNHDA and CDR2 SQIVND (reference sequence). With 5 bases clipped from V and 1 base from J, the junction kept 8 bases outside the gene matches. The CDR3 covers 16 residues. CDR3 bases: TGTGCCAGTAGTCCGGGGACAGGGATTAAGAACACTGAAGCTTTCTTT. Protein product: CASSPGTGIKNTEAFF.

In this sample, this clonotype turned up many times. The chain is built from TRBV7-9 and TRBJ1-1, with D possibly being TRBD1 (6 bases). The V and J ends lost 5 bases and 6 bases respectively, with 16 bases between them. The germline V gene encodes CDR1 SEHNR and CDR2 FQNEAQ (reference sequence). The CDR3 spans 14 residues. The CDR3 sequence: CASSARQVSPEAFF. The CDR3 DNA reads TGTGCCAGCAGCGCCCGACAGGTGTCCCCTGAAGCTTTCTTT.

This chain uses TRBV19 with TRBJ1-1; D perhaps matches TRBD1 (6 bases). This CDR3 spans 15 amino acids. V was clipped by 0 bases and J by 4 bases, with 12 bases between them. Germline-derived CDR1 and CDR2 are LNHDA and SQIVND (reference sequence). This CDR3 is CASSIEALDSTEAFF. In DNA, the CDR3 is TGTGCCAGTAGTATAGAGGCCCTGGACAGCACTGAAGCTTTCTTT.

The genes are TRBV3-1 and TRBJ2-7; 8 bases line up with TRBD1. The CDR3 length is 19 residues. Germline CDR1 and CDR2: LGHDT and YNNKEL (reference sequence). The CDR3 bases are TGTACCAGCAGTCCTGGACAGGGAGTTATGGGGTCGGGGTCCTACGAGCAGTACGTC. It specifies CTSSPGQGVMGSGSYEQYV.

The chain has TRBV19 and TRBJ1-1; TRBD1 matches at 7 bases. The CDR3 loop spans 14 amino acids. Germline values: CDR1 LNHDA, CDR2 SQIVND (reference sequence). V was pared by 10 bases and J by 4 bases, with 12 bases of the junction left unmatched. The CDR3 bases are TGTGCCACTGGGGACAGCCCTGGGGGCACTGAAGCTTTCTTT. It specifies CATGDSPGGTEAFF.

For this clonotype: Just one base apart from a much larger clone, this may be a read error. V is TRBV7-2 and J is TRBJ2-1; 16 positions match TRBD2. The CDR3 is made up of 15 amino acids. In germline, CDR1 is SGHTA, CDR2 FQGNSA. The CDR3 region is CAGSSGLAGGNEQFF. CDR3 nucleotide sequence: TGTGCCGGCAGCTCGGGACTAGCGGGGGGGAATGAGCAGTTCTTC.

The chain combines TRBV19 with TRBJ1-5; D gene ambiguous. CDR3 size: 16 residues. Germline assignment: CDR1 LNHDA and CDR2 SQIVND (reference sequence). The V gene lost 4 bases and the J gene lost 0 bases, with 13 bases spanning the gap. This CDR3 reads CASSTEGLYSNQPQHF. DNA of the CDR3: TGTGCCAGTAGTACGGAAGGGCTCTATAGCAATCAGCCCCAGCATTTT.

This clonotype was recorded a few times. The chain employs TRBV6-2 or TRBV6-3 and TRBJ2-3; no firm D call. V was cut by 6 bases and J by 2 bases, with 15 bases left in between. Germline CDR1 is MNHEY and CDR2 is SVGEGT. There are 15 residues in the CDR3. The CDR3 DNA sequence: TGTGCCAGCAGCTACGACCTTACTCTCACAGATACGCAGTATTTT. As protein: CASSYDLTLTDTQYF.

This clonotype was recorded a few times. CDR3 in DNA: TGTGCCAGCAGCAACACTCTGGACGCAGCCTACGAGCAGTACTTC. The encoded protein is CASSNTLDAAYEQYF. V and J are TRBV7-9 and TRBJ2-7; D is uncertain. V lost 5 bases and J 2 bases, leaving 16 bases between the germline ends. The germline CDR1 and CDR2 sequences are SEHNR and FQNEAQ (reference sequence). The CDR3 is 15 residues long.

CDR3 DNA: TGTGCCAGCAGTCCCTCCACTAGCGGGGGGGCTCTCACCTACGAGCAGTACGTC. Protein sequence: CASSPSTSGGALTYEQYV. The J gene is TRBJ2-7, the V gene TRBV2, with TRBD2 matching over 13 bases. After removal of 5 bases from V and 2 bases from J, the junction contained 12 bases not matched to a gene. Germline lookup yields CDR1 SNHLY and CDR2 FYNNEI. The CDR3 length is 18 residues.

The J gene is TRBJ1-2, the V gene TRBV20-1; 7 bases agree with TRBD1. Germline assignment: CDR1 DFQATT and CDR2 SNEGSKA (reference sequence). The CDR3 is 11 residues long. The CDR3, as DNA: TGCAAAGGACAGGTTGTTGGTGGCTACACCTTC. Amino acid sequence: CKGQVVGGYTF.

The chain couples TRBV11-2 to TRBJ2-2; D remains unclear. Germline V gene sequence: CDR1 SGHAT, CDR2 FQNNGV. Trimming removed 0 bases at V and 6 bases at J, with 5 bases between. This CDR3 comprises 13 residues. The CDR3: CASSLDPAGELFF. Written as DNA, the CDR3 is TGTGCCAGCAGCTTAGATCCAGCCGGGGAGCTGTTTTTT.

This clonotype was detected only a few times. The chain couples TRBV6-6 to TRBJ2-1; perhaps D is TRBD1 or TRBD2 (6 bases each). CDR1 is MNHNY and CDR2 is SVGAGI in the germline V gene (reference sequence). V lost 2 bases and J 8 bases, leaving 19 bases between the germline ends. This CDR3 is 16 amino acids long. Here the CDR3 reads CASSYLRGVTRYEQFF. In DNA, the CDR3 is TGTGCCAGCAGTTACCTAAGGGGGGTGACCAGGTATGAGCAGTTCTTC.

V and J are TRBV10-3 and TRBJ2-1; 9 positions match TRBD2. Germline loops: CDR1 ENHRY, CDR2 SYGVKD. Trimming removed 10 bases from V and 7 bases from J; junction bases left unmatched: 8. The CDR3 consists of 13 residues. The CDR3 here is CATVAGARNEQFF. CDR3 nucleotide sequence: TGTGCCACCGTAGCGGGGGCTAGAAATGAGCAGTTCTTC.

The chain links TRBV5-1 to TRBJ2-5; the D is unclear. V was clipped by 0 bases and J by 2 bases, with 8 bases between them. Germline lookup yields CDR1 SGHRS and CDR2 YFSETQ. This CDR3 comprises 14 residues. In DNA, the CDR3 is TGCGCCAGCAGCTTGGCCCAAAATCAAGAGACCCAGTACTTC. Protein sequence: CASSLAQNQETQYF. Full variable domain (missing parts from reference TRBV5-1 and TRBJ2-5): KAGVTQTPRYLIKTRGQQVTLSCSPISGHRSVSWYQQTPGQGLQFLFEYFSETQRNKGNFPGRFSGRQFSNSRSEMNVSTLELGDSALYLCASSLAQNQETQYFGPGTRLLVL.

This clonotype has just a few counts. A junction end diverges from the germline sequence, so it may reflect a read error. The rearrangement joins TRBV12-3 or TRBV12-4 to TRBJ1-2, with a tentative D call TRBD1 (6 bases). The CDR3 loop spans 13 amino acids. The CDR3: CASSLMGTRGLSF. The CDR3 coding sequence is TGTGCCAGCAGTTTAATGGGGACAAGGGGTCTCTCCTTC.

This clonotype was counted a few times. The rearrangement joins TRBV7-9 to TRBJ1-2; tentatively, D is TRBD1 (5 bases). Trimming took off 5 bases at V and 2 bases at J, with 18 bases between the two ends. The CDR3 contains 16 residues. Germline CDR1 SEHNR, CDR2 FQNEAQ (reference sequence). CDR3 sequence reads: CASSRRLGESNYGYTF. The CDR3 DNA reads TGTGCCAGCAGCAGGCGGCTAGGGGAATCGAACTATGGCTACACCTTC. The complete variable domain, with remaining parts taken from reference TRBV7-9 and TRBJ1-2, reads DTGVSQNPRHKITKRGQNVTFRCDPISEHNRLYWYRQTLGQGPEFLTYFQNEAQLEKSRLLSDRFSAERPKGSFSTLEIQRTEQGDSAMYLCASSRRLGESNYGYTFGSGTRLTVV.

The CDR3 loop reads CAIRQKRGDTDTQYF. CDR3 nucleotides: TGTGCCATCAGACAAAAGCGGGGGGACACAGATACGCAGTATTTT. The chain combines TRBV10-3 with TRBJ2-3, with 9 bases aligning to TRBD2. This CDR3 region has 15 residues. Germline trimming cut 6 bases from V and 2 bases from J; bases unmatched to any gene: 6. The germline gives CDR1 ENHRY, CDR2 SYGVKD.

The chain is built from TRBV2 and TRBJ2-2; 8 bases fit TRBD2. The V gene end was trimmed by 6 bases and the J gene end by 7 bases; junction bases not matched to a gene: 4. Germline-derived CDR1 and CDR2 are SNHLY and FYNNEI. This CDR3 has 13 amino acids. The CDR3 DNA reads as TGTGCCAGCAGGGGCGGGAGGAACGGGGAGCTGTTTTTT. Its protein product is CASRGGRNGELFF.

This clonotype was observed many times. The rearrangement joins TRBV7-3 to TRBJ1-2; weak D call: TRBD1 (5 bases). Trimming removed 5 bases at V and 1 base at J, with 20 bases between. There are 17 residues in the CDR3. The germline V gene has CDR1 SGHTA and CDR2 FQGTGA. This chain's CDR3 is CASSQRTGTAINYGYTF. The DNA of the CDR3 is TGTGCCAGCAGCCAACGGACCGGGACGGCTATTAACTATGGCTACACCTTC.

This clonotype was observed a few times. The CDR3 region has the DNA TGTGCCGTGATTGCAGGGACAGCCTCTGGCTACACCTTC. Translation gives CAVIAGTASGYTF. This chain uses TRBV19 with TRBJ1-2; 7 bases agree with TRBD1. The CDR3 length is 13 residues. V lost 11 bases to trimming and J lost 7 bases; unmatched junction nucleotides: 13. Looked up from germline, CDR1 is LNHDA and CDR2 is SQIVND (reference sequence).

The CDR3 region has the DNA TGTGCCAGCAGCTTGGGACAGGGGGCCGTCAGTTACACCTTC. This sequence encodes CASSLGQGAVSYTF. V usage is TRBV27 and J usage is TRBJ1-2; TRBD1 aligns across 12 bases. This CDR3 has 14 amino acids. Germline trimming cut 6 bases from V and 11 bases from J; bases unmatched to any gene: 10. The germline V gene has CDR1 MNHEY and CDR2 SMNVEV (reference sequence).

This clonotype appeared a few times. The chain uses TRBV7-4 and TRBJ2-2; 9 bases are shared with TRBD1. This CDR3 region has 16 residues. Unmatched junction bases numbered 12, after V lost 4 bases and J lost 9 bases. The germline CDR1 and CDR2 sequences are SGHVT and SQSDAQ. CDR3 residues: CASSSSGTGSSRELFF. The DNA of the CDR3 is TGTGCCAGCAGCTCTTCCGGGACAGGGTCATCCAGGGAGCTGTTTTTT.

This clonotype was found a few times. The gene calls are TRBV5-5 and TRBJ1-2; D uncertain. V shed 0 bases and J shed 0 bases, with 9 bases lying between them. CDR3 size: 15 residues. Germline V gene sequence: CDR1 SGHKS, CDR2 YYEKEE (reference sequence). CDR3 sequence: CASSLGSQANYGYTF. The CDR3 nucleotides read TGTGCCAGCAGCTTGGGCAGCCAAGCTAACTATGGCTACACCTTC.

This clonotype was counted at least ten times. V gene TRBV4-1 combines with J gene TRBJ1-4; D is unresolved. From germline, CDR1 is MGHRA and CDR2 YSYEKL. With 0 bases removed from V and 6 bases from J, the gap between germline ends came to 11 bases. The CDR3 loop spans 15 amino acids. CDR3 sequence (DNA): TGCGCCAGCAGCCAAGATAGGGCAGTGTATGAAAAACTGTTTTTT. Protein product: CASSQDRAVYEKLFF.

The chain uses TRBV27 and TRBJ1-1, with no clear D. Deletions cut 2 bases from V and 1 base from J, with 14 bases between. CDR1 is MNHEY and CDR2 is SMNVEV in the germline V gene (reference sequence). The CDR3 runs 16 residues. CDR3 region: CASSLAGGRQNTEAFF. The CDR3 bases are TGTGCCAGCAGTTTAGCGGGCGGACGGCAGAACACTGAAGCTTTCTTT.